A single sample gave rise to the 11 T cell receptor beta chains below, sequenced in a study of T cells in Graves' hyperthyroidism and ophthalmopathy. Researchers amplified the TCR beta CDR3 regions from RNA transcripts. HTBI primers were the set used in a first-round RT-PCR of the TCR CDR3. TCRdb ran MiXCR on the multiplex PCR reads and lists one entry per CDR3 protein. This repertoire shows 600,000 or so distinct CDR3 sequences, about 43% found once; its top ten account for about 7.9%. The sample consisted of peripheral blood or thyroid tissue (not recorded which). The receptors shown here come from a young woman with Graves' hyperthyroidism.

This clonotype is a singleton in its sample. This chain links TRBV20-1 with TRBJ1-5, with a tentative D call TRBD1 (5 bases). Trimming pared 6 bases from V and 6 bases from J, leaving 18 bases between. The length of the CDR3 is 14 residues. CDR1 DFQATT and CDR2 SNEGSKA come from the germline V gene (reference sequence). The CDR3 is CSARERGLGQPQHF. The DNA for the CDR3 is TGCAGTGCCAGGGAGCGGGGCCTCGGTCAGCCCCAGCATTTT.

CDR3 nucleotides: TGTGCCACCAGCAGCGTAGGGCAGAACAATCAGCCCCAGCATTTT. Translated: CATSSVGQNNQPQHF. The rearrangement joins TRBV15 to TRBJ1-5; unclear D gene. V was clipped by 3 bases and J by 3 bases, with 12 bases between them. CDR3 length equals 15 residues. Germline V gene sequence: CDR1 LNHNV, CDR2 YYDKDF (reference sequence).

This chain links TRBV12-3 or TRBV12-4 with TRBJ1-3; D gene unclear. The CDR3 totals 14 residues. Trimming took 6 bases from V and 7 from J, leaving 16 bases between them. The CDR3 spells CASRPGQTPNTIYF. For the CDR3, the DNA is TGTGCCAGCAGACCTGGCCAAACCCCGAACACCATATATTTT.

This rearrangement joins TRBV5-1 to TRBJ2-5; D unclear. This CDR3 region has 13 residues. Per germline, CDR1 SGHRS and CDR2 YFSETQ. The V end lost 1 base, the J end lost 1 base, and 5 bases lay between the germline ends. CDR3 region: CASSLWLQETQYF. The CDR3 DNA reads as TGCGCCAGCAGCTTGTGGCTCCAAGAGACCCAGTACTTC.

This clonotype showed up just a few times. The V and J genes are TRBV2 and TRBJ1-1; D remains ambiguous. Germline V gives CDR1 SNHLY, CDR2 FYNNEI. The CDR3 runs 11 residues. Trimming shortened V by 1 base and J by 7 bases, and 4 bases separated the two germline ends. The CDR3 coding sequence is TGTGCCAGCAGTGAAGGCGATGAAGCTTTCTTT. Residues: CASSEGDEAFF.

Details on this clonotype: One end of the junction fails to match germline, which may point to a read error. The CDR3 loop reads CASSLEGTSYGYTF. In nucleotides, the CDR3 is TGTGCCAGCAGTTTAGAGGGGACCTCCTATGGCTACACCTTC. The genes are TRBV11-3 and TRBJ1-2, with D perhaps TRBD1 (5 bases). Germline values: CDR1 SGHNT, CDR2 YENEEA. The length of the CDR3 is 14 residues.

This clonotype was seen repeatedly, ten times or more. V is TRBV19 and J is TRBJ1-5; TRBD1 agrees at 8 bases. V shed 3 bases and J 5 bases; nucleotides not matched to a gene: 6. The germline V gene encodes CDR1 LNHDA and CDR2 SQIVND (reference sequence). This CDR3 has 15 residues. The CDR3 region has the DNA TGTGCCAGTAGTATCTTCCAGGGGGCATATCAGCCCCAGCATTTT. As protein: CASSIFQGAYQPQHF.

The gene calls are TRBV7-3 and TRBJ1-1; D unclear. The CDR3 is made up of 13 amino acids. Germline V gives CDR1 SGHTA, CDR2 FQGTGA. V gave up 5 bases and J gave up 1 base, with 8 bases separating them. This CDR3 is CASSQEPNTEAFF. As DNA, the CDR3 is TGTGCCAGCAGCCAAGAGCCGAACACTGAAGCTTTCTTT.

This clonotype was detected ten times or more. The J gene is TRBJ2-7, the V gene TRBV11-2, with D perhaps matching TRBD1 (6 bases). The V end was cut by 6 bases, the J end by 6 bases, with 18 bases between. Germline loops: CDR1 SGHAT, CDR2 FQNNGV. This CDR3 is 14 amino acids long. CDR3 amino acids: CASRRRQASGEQYF. The CDR3 DNA reads as TGTGCCAGCAGACGCCGACAGGCAAGCGGCGAGCAGTACTTC.

This clonotype was found a few times. The DNA for the CDR3 is TGTGCCAGTAGTCTCACCTCAGGGGGCCGTGATGGCTACACCTTC. Encoded protein: CASSLTSGGRDGYTF. The chain carries TRBV19 and TRBJ1-2; 8 positions agree with TRBD1. This CDR3 is 15 amino acids long. The V and J ends lost 5 bases and 6 bases, in that order; junction bases with no gene match: 11. From germline, CDR1 is LNHDA and CDR2 SQIVND (reference sequence).

V is TRBV29-1 and J is TRBJ1-2; no firm D call. Trimming took 2 bases from V and 8 from J, leaving 18 bases between them. CDR1 SQVTM and CDR2 ANQGSEA come from the germline V gene. CDR3 length: 14 residues. CDR3 nucleotide sequence: TGCAGCGTTGAACTATACGTAGACGTGAGGGGCTACACCTTC. It codes for CSVELYVDVRGYTF.